This is a list of T cell receptor beta chains from one sample in a study of blood T cell repertoires in COVID-19. Assay used: immunoSEQ multiplex PCR; TCRdb lists only in-frame clones, some missing. This table has over 50,000 clones, 76% appearing once. Sequenced sample: peripheral blood. The receptors were gathered from a woman aged 50 to 60 with active or convalescent COVID-19. Both conserved end residues are part of each CDR3. A D gene is named only where the DNA matches it firmly. The size field is filled for only some rows; it gives once, few, many or a size class.

d_call	v_call	clone_size	j_call	cdr3_nt	cdr3_aa
TRBD2	TRBV11-2	NA	TRBJ2-1	TGTGCCAGCAGCTCGGGACTAGCGGGAGTCTCCTCCTACAATGAGCAGTTCTTC	CASSSGLAGVSSYNEQFF
NA	TRBV9	NA	TRBJ1-1	TGTGCCAGCAGCGGTGGACAGACCACTGAAGCTTTCTTT	CASSGGQTTEAFF
TRBD1	TRBV27	NA	TRBJ2-7	TGTGCCAGCAGTTTCCAGGGGGCCTACGAGCAGTACTTC	CASSFQGAYEQYF
TRBD1	TRBV24-1	NA	TRBJ2-3	TGTGCCACCAGTGATTGGGGACAGAGAGGCACAGATACGCAGTATTTT	CATSDWGQRGTDTQYF
TRBD1	TRBV5-1	NA	TRBJ1-2	TGCGCCAGCAGCCAGACAGGGGGAAACTATGGCTACACCTTC	CASSQTGGNYGYTF
NA	TRBV30	NA	TRBJ1-2	TGTGCCTGGAGTGCCGGGAAGGACGGTGGCTACACCTTC	CAWSAGKDGGYTF
NA	TRBV7-7	NA	TRBJ2-5	TGTGCTAGCAGTCCCCGGGCGGGAGAGACCCAGTACTTC	CASSPRAGETQYF
TRBD2	TRBV4-2	NA	TRBJ2-1	TGTGCCAGCAGCCAAAGGACTAGCGGGAAACACAATGAGCAGTTCTTC	CASSQRTSGKHNEQFF
TRBD1	TRBV10-3	few	TRBJ2-5	TGTGCCATCAGTGTCCACGACAGGGTAGAGACCCAGTACTTC	CAISVHDRVETQYF
TRBD1	TRBV19	NA	TRBJ2-1	TGTGCCAGTAGTATCAACAGGGGAGATGAGCAGTTCTTC	CASSINRGDEQFF
NA	TRBV7-3	NA	TRBJ2-2	TGTGCCAGCAGCTTAGGGCCCCGCACCGGGGAGCTGTTTTTT	CASSLGPRTGELFF
TRBD1	TRBV9	few	TRBJ1-4	TGTGCCAGCAGCCGAGGGGGCGGATCTAATGAAAAACTGTTTTTT	CASSRGGGSNEKLFF
TRBD2	TRBV19	NA	TRBJ2-5	TGTGCCAGTAGTCGGGACTACCTCCAAGAGACCCAGTACTTC	CASSRDYLQETQYF
NA	TRBV6-5	NA	TRBJ1-2	TGTGCCAGCAGTTACTCCGGCGGTTCCTATGGCTACACCTTC	CASSYSGGSYGYTF
NA	TRBV7-9	NA	TRBJ1-2	TGTGCCAGCAGCTCCTCCTGGACAGATGGCTACACCTTC	CASSSSWTDGYTF
TRBD2	TRBV5-1	few	TRBJ2-2	TGCGCCAGCAGCTTGGGAAATAGCGGGAGGGCCCGAACCGGGGAGCTGTTTTTT	CASSLGNSGRARTGELFF
NA	TRBV6-1	NA	TRBJ2-5	TGTGCCAGCAGTGAAGCGGGAAAGCTAGCGCGGGGCCAAGAGACCCAGTACTTC	CASSEAGKLARGQETQYF
NA	TRBV12-3/TRBV12-4	NA	TRBJ2-5	TGTGCCAGCAGCCCGCAAGAGACCCAGTACTTC	CASSPQETQYF
NA	TRBV27	once	TRBJ1-3	TGTGCCAGCAGTTTATCCGGGGGCTCTGGAAACACCATATATTTT	CASSLSGGSGNTIYF
NA	TRBV6-1	NA	TRBJ2-2	TGTGCCAGCAGTGATCCTGAAGTAGAGGGGGCCGGGGAGCTGTTTTTT	CASSDPEVEGAGELFF
TRBD1	TRBV5-1	NA	TRBJ1-1	TGCGCCAGCAGCCCGCCCCGGACAGGTATTGAAGCTTTCTTT	CASSPPRTGIEAFF
NA	TRBV19	NA	TRBJ1-1	TGTGCCAGTAGTTCCCACAGGACGAGCTTCACTGAAGCTTTCTTT	CASSSHRTSFTEAFF
NA	TRBV30	NA	TRBJ2-1	TGTGCCTGGACAAGCGGAGCCTACAATGAGCAGTTCTTC	CAWTSGAYNEQFF
NA	TRBV19	once	TRBJ1-4	TGCCCAGGGTATACTAATGAAAAACTGTTTTTT	CPGYTNEKLFF
TRBD2	TRBV5-4	NA	TRBJ2-4	TGTGCCAGCAGCCTAGCGGGAGGCGTGGCCAAAAACATTCAGTACTTC	CASSLAGGVAKNIQYF
NA	TRBV7-6	NA	TRBJ2-1	TGTGCCAGCAGTTACGGCCCGCGCAGCGGGTCGGTTGAGCAGTTCTTC	CASSYGPRSGSVEQFF
NA	TRBV29-1	NA	TRBJ2-2	TGCAGCGTTGAAATCGGGAGCCCGGTAGAGCTGTTTTTT	CSVEIGSPVELFF
NA	TRBV6-2/TRBV6-3	NA	TRBJ1-1	TGTGCCAGCAGCCGGGCGAACACTGAAGCTTTCTTT	CASSRANTEAFF
NA	TRBV25-1	NA	TRBJ1-2	TGTGCCAGCACCCACGGGTACTACACCTTC	CASTHGYYTF
NA	TRBV29-1	NA	TRBJ2-7	TGCAGCGCAGGGTGGGGGGACGAGCAGTACTTC	CSAGWGDEQYF
NA	TRBV11-3	NA	TRBJ1-4	TGTGCCAGCAGCTCAGGGGTGGACCGTCGAATTAATGAAAAACTGTTTTTT	CASSSGVDRRINEKLFF
NA	TRBV29-1	NA	TRBJ1-5	TGCAGCGTTTCACAGGGTTTCAATCAGCCCCAGCATTTT	CSVSQGFNQPQHF
NA	TRBV21-1	NA	TRBJ2-3	TGTGCCAGCAGCCCCCCCACTAGCGGGAGAGGGGGAAGCACAGATACGCAGTATTTT	CASSPPTSGRGGSTDTQYF
NA	TRBV7-6	NA	TRBJ1-2	TGTGCCAGCAGCCCGACGGTCGGGGGAACGGGGGGCTACACCTTC	CASSPTVGGTGGYTF
TRBD2	TRBV7-8	NA	TRBJ2-1	TGTGCCAGCAGCCCCCCACTTAGACTAGCGGGAAAGGCTAATGAGCAGTTCTTC	CASSPPLRLAGKANEQFF
NA	TRBV19	NA	TRBJ1-5	TGTGCCAGTAGTATAATCAGGGTTGGGGATCAGCCCCAGCATTTT	CASSIIRVGDQPQHF
NA	TRBV5-1	few	TRBJ1-6	TGCGCCAGCAGCTTGGCCTTACAGAGCTATTCACCCCTCCACTTT	CASSLALQSYSPLHF
NA	TRBV11-3	NA	TRBJ2-1	TGTGCCAGCAGCCCACTGGCGGCATCCAATGAGCAGTTCTTC	CASSPLAASNEQFF
NA	TRBV4-3	NA	TRBJ1-1	TGCGCCAGCAGCCCGCGACAAAGGACTGAAGCTTTCTTT	CASSPRQRTEAFF
NA	TRBV4-3	NA	TRBJ1-1	TGCGCCAGCAGCCAAGATCATCGGGGTTACACTGAAGCTTTCTTT	CASSQDHRGYTEAFF
NA	TRBV5-1	few	TRBJ1-4	TGCGCCAGCAGCGGAGGAGGCGGGTACGAAAAACTGTTTTTT	CASSGGGGYEKLFF
TRBD1	TRBV27	once	TRBJ1-1	TGTGCCAGTTGGACAGGATTGAACACTGAAGCTTTCTTT	CASWTGLNTEAFF
TRBD1	TRBV5-5	NA	TRBJ1-2	TGTGCCAGCAGCACACAGGGGGCCCTTGGCTACACCTTC	CASSTQGALGYTF
TRBD1	TRBV19	NA	TRBJ1-1	TGTGCCAGTAGTATAGGACAGGGATCGGTGAACACTGAAGCTTTCTTT	CASSIGQGSVNTEAFF
TRBD2	TRBV5-6	NA	TRBJ2-7	TGTGCCAGCAGCGGGTGGCTAGCGGGAGCCGAGCAGTACTTC	CASSGWLAGAEQYF
NA	TRBV27	NA	TRBJ2-1	TGTGCCAGCAGTCCCCACCTTCGGGGGAATGAGCAGTTCTTC	CASSPHLRGNEQFF
NA	TRBV11-2	few	TRBJ1-2	TGTGCCAGCAGCCCCGATTACTCCTATGGCTACACCTTC	CASSPDYSYGYTF
TRBD1	TRBV15	NA	TRBJ1-3	TGTGCCACCAGCAGAGGGCCCAGGGGGAACACCATATATTTT	CATSRGPRGNTIYF
NA	TRBV4-1	NA	TRBJ1-1	TGCGCCAGCAGCCAAGTTCGTCAGGGGATCACTGAAGCTTTCTTT	CASSQVRQGITEAFF
TRBD2	TRBV19	NA	TRBJ2-7	TGTGCCAGTAGTATTACGGGACTAGCGGGGCGCGAGCAGTACTTC	CASSITGLAGREQYF
TRBD1	TRBV9	NA	TRBJ1-4	TGTGCCAGCAGCTCCGGGACAGGGGGGAATGAAAAACTGTTTTTT	CASSSGTGGNEKLFF
TRBD2	TRBV6-5	NA	TRBJ2-3	TGTGCCAGCAGTTACTCCCCTAGCGGGATCACAGATACGCAGTATTTT	CASSYSPSGITDTQYF
NA	TRBV11-3	NA	TRBJ1-1	TGTGCCAGCAGCTTAAACCTCAGGACTGAAGCTTTCTTT	CASSLNLRTEAFF
TRBD1	TRBV5-1	few	TRBJ1-4	TGCGCCAGCAGCTTATTTGCGACAGGGGCTAACAATGAAAAACTGTTTTTT	CASSLFATGANNEKLFF
TRBD1	TRBV10-3	few	TRBJ2-7	TGTGCCATCAGTCCGGGACAGGGGGCAAACTACGAGCAGTACTTC	CAISPGQGANYEQYF
NA	TRBV11-2	NA	TRBJ1-1	TGTGCCAGCAGCTTAGACACAACCGGGGAAAGGGCTTTCTTT	CASSLDTTGERAFF
NA	TRBV19	NA	TRBJ2-1	TGTGCCAGTAGCCCCCCCAGGAAGGTCTCACGATACAATGAGCAGTTCTTC	CASSPPRKVSRYNEQFF
NA	TRBV5-8	NA	TRBJ1-2	TGTGCCAGCAGCTTAGGGGCGGCTGGCTACACCTTC	CASSLGAAGYTF
NA	TRBV27	NA	TRBJ2-6	TGTGCCAGCAGTATGACCCGGTTAGGTGCTAGCTCTGGGGCCAACGTCCTGACTTTC	CASSMTRLGASSGANVLTF
TRBD1	TRBV9	NA	TRBJ1-5	TGTGCCAGCAGCGGTACAGGGGGCGCGAATCAGCCCCAGCATTTT	CASSGTGGANQPQHF